This T cell receptor beta chain was sequenced in a study of identical twins. The CDR3 is made up of 14 amino acids. Germline V gene data show CDR1 as MNHEY and CDR2 as SVGAGI. V dropped 2 bases and J dropped 0 bases, with 5 bases sitting between them. TCRdb ran MiXCR on the 5' RACE reads and lists one entry per CDR3 protein. This sample has about 530,000 distinct CDR3 sequences, with 13% to 15% found just once. A further study also used this sample, focusing on yellow fever vaccine responses in identical twins.

The chain uses TRBV6-5 and TRBJ2-4, with a tentative D call TRBD2 (5 bases). The TCR sequence derives from a woman between 18 and 29 years old in good health. The sample taken for sequencing was CD4+ T cells sorted from blood. The chain's CDR3 is CASSYEGAKNIQYF. In DNA, the CDR3 is TGTGCCAGCAGTTACGAGGGAGCCAAAAACATTCAGTACTTC.